What follows are 3 T cell receptor beta chains derived from one specimen sequenced in a study of T cells in narcolepsy. Here immunoSEQ multiplex PCR was the method, and the copy in TCRdb shows in-frame clones only, minus some. Here the sample spans fewer than 30,000 clones, approximately 86% being singletons. Input material: CD45RA- memory CD4+ T cells from PBMCs. The receptor set was obtained from a human donor with narcolepsy.

The rearrangement uses TRBV11-3 and TRBJ1-6; D is uncertain. The ends were cut back, 5 bases at V and 11 bases at J, with 13 bases in the middle. The CDR3 is 13 residues long. Germline lookup yields CDR1 SGHNT and CDR2 YENEEA. The CDR3, as DNA: TGTGCCAGCAGCACCGACCCGAGGGCACCCCTCCACTTT. Amino acids: CASSTDPRAPLHF. The full variable domain, in which reference TRBV11-3 and TRBJ1-6 provide the parts outside the CDR3, is EAGVVQSPRYKIIEKKQPVAFWCNPISGHNTLYWYLQNLGQGPELLIRYENEEAVDDSQLPKDRFSAERLKGVDSTLKIQPAELGDSAVYLCASSTDPRAPLHFGNGTRLTVT.

The chain has TRBV9 and TRBJ2-3; TRBD2 aligns across 14 bases. CDR3 length: 17 amino acids. CDR1 is SGDLS, CDR2 YYNGEE, per germline. The V gene end was trimmed by 0 bases and the J gene end by 4 bases; junction bases not matched to a gene: 4. CDR3 loop: CASSVAGTSGGSDTQYF. In nucleotides, the CDR3 is TGTGCCAGCAGCGTAGCCGGGACTAGCGGGGGTTCAGATACGCAGTATTTT.

This chain uses TRBV9 with TRBJ1-4; unclear D gene. This CDR3 has 15 amino acids. V lost 0 bases, J lost 5 bases, and 11 bases lay in between. Germline V gene sequence: CDR1 SGDLS, CDR2 YYNGEE. CDR3 loop: CASSVDFGSNEKLFF. CDR3 bases: TGTGCCAGCAGCGTAGATTTTGGCTCCAATGAAAAACTGTTTTTT. Using reference TRBV9 and TRBJ1-4 for the parts outside the CDR3, the full variable domain is DSGVTQTPKHLITATGQRVTLRCSPRSGDLSVYWYQQSLDQGLQFLIQYYNGEERAKGNILERFSAQQFPDLHSELNLSSLELGDSALYFCASSVDFGSNEKLFFGSGTQLSVL.